Listed below are T cell receptor beta chains from one sample, sequenced in a study of metastatic and nonmetastatic thyroid tumors. Through MiXCR, TCRdb re-clonotyped the PCR reads. This table holds tens of thousands of clones, roughly a third found once. Sequencing was done on a sample of tumor tissue. These receptors all stem from a female donor with papillary thyroid cancer or a benign thyroid nodule (not recorded which). Some clones in this sample may be carry-over from other donors' samples. CDR3s include the opening cysteine and the closing phenylalanine or tryptophan. The D gene is left open where the match is weak. Size is omitted from some rows. Given values are once, few, many or a class for expanded clones.

clone_size	j_call	v_call	d_call	cdr3_aa	cdr3_nt
few	TRBJ2-1	TRBV12-3/TRBV12-4	TRBD2	CASSMHPERGEQFF	TGTGCCAGCAGTATGCATCCCGAGCGGGGTGAGCAGTTCTTC
.	TRBJ1-2	TRBV11-2	.	CASSLATGRGYGYTF	TGTGCCAGCAGCTTAGCAACAGGGCGTGGGTATGGCTACACCTTC
.	TRBJ2-7	TRBV20-1	TRBD2	CSARVLAGGYEQYF	TGCAGTGCTAGAGTATTAGCGGGGGGCTACGAGCAGTACTTC
.	TRBJ1-1	TRBV20-1	.	CSATVRSMNTEAFF	TGCAGTGCTACCGTAAGATCCATGAACACTGAAGCTTTCTTT
once	TRBJ2-1	TRBV20-1	.	CSARFSRGAVAGEQFF	TGCAGTGCTAGATTCTCGAGGGGGGCAGTTGCGGGTGAGCAGTTCTTC
.	TRBJ2-7	TRBV6-1	TRBD2	CASSDAGGPYEQYF	TGTGCCAGCAGTGACGCGGGAGGGCCCTACGAGCAGTACTTC
.	TRBJ2-5	TRBV10-3	.	CAISEVWSGETQYF	TGTGCCATCAGTGAGGTGTGGAGTGGAGAGACCCAGTACTTC
few	TRBJ2-3	TRBV6-4	TRBD1	CASSDFYRGRGTDTQYF	TGTGCCAGCAGTGACTTCTACAGGGGTAGGGGTACAGATACGCAGTATTTT
many	TRBJ2-5	TRBV10-2	TRBD1	CASSEPGTGQETQYF	TGCGCCAGCAGTGAGCCGGGGACAGGGCAAGAGACCCAGTACTTC
.	TRBJ2-3	TRBV6-1	.	CASSTEGLAQYF	TGTGCCAGCAGTACGGAAGGACTGGCGCAGTATTTT
few	TRBJ1-5	TRBV2	.	CASSGGENQPQHF	TGTGCCAGCAGTGGAGGGGAAAATCAGCCCCAGCATTTT
.	TRBJ2-7	TRBV11-3	.	CASSSRDSPFVYEQYF	TGTGCCAGCAGCTCCAGGGACTCTCCTTTTGTCTACGAGCAGTACTTC
.	TRBJ1-2	TRBV2	.	CASSESPGYGYTF	TGTGCCAGCAGTGAGTCACCGGGCTATGGCTACACCTTC
.	TRBJ2-5	TRBV7-2	.	CASSTRPGAQYF	TGTGCCAGCAGCACCCGACCTGGGGCCCAGTACTTC
.	TRBJ1-3	TRBV11-1	TRBD1	CASSSPSGGTGVNTIYF	TGTGCCAGCAGCTCCCCTTCAGGGGGGACAGGGGTAAACACCATATATTTT
.	TRBJ1-1	TRBV6-1	TRBD1	CASRMGTGFVDEAFF	TGTGCCAGCAGAATGGGGACAGGCTTCGTCGATGAAGCTTTCTTT
.	TRBJ1-2	TRBV30	TRBD1	CAWRGQGLNYGYTF	TGTGCCTGGAGAGGACAGGGACTTAACTATGGCTACACCTTC
.	TRBJ2-1	TRBV20-1	.	CSARPWVQSREQFF	TGCAGTGCTAGGCCGTGGGTCCAGTCAAGGGAGCAGTTCTTC
.	TRBJ2-7	TRBV2	TRBD2	CASSASSGSSYEQYF	TGTGCCAGCAGTGCTAGCAGCGGGAGCTCCTACGAGCAGTACTTC
.	TRBJ1-2	TRBV28	TRBD1	CAITGTGQLGYTF	TGTGCCATCACCGGGACAGGGCAATTAGGCTACACCTTC
few	TRBJ2-7	TRBV7-9	.	CASSFGQLYEQYF	TGTGCCAGCAGCTTCGGACAGCTCTACGAGCAGTACTTC
.	TRBJ1-5	TRBV19	.	CASSMKGYQPQHF	TGTGCCAGTAGTATGAAGGGGTATCAGCCCCAGCATTTT
few	TRBJ2-7	TRBV10-3	TRBD2	CAISGLAGASYEQYF	TGTGCCATCAGCGGGCTAGCGGGCGCCTCCTACGAGCAGTACTTC
once	TRBJ1-1	TRBV4-3	.	CASSPHLDTEAFF	TGCGCCAGCAGCCCCCACTTGGACACTGAAGCTTTCTTT
.	TRBJ2-7	TRBV20-1	.	CSVRFGGEQYF	TGCAGTGTTAGATTTGGGGGGGAGCAGTACTTC
few	TRBJ1-1	TRBV12-3/TRBV12-4	.	CASSSPFTGRAEAFF	TGTGCCAGCAGTTCCCCGTTCACAGGGAGGGCTGAAGCTTTCTTT
few	TRBJ2-5	TRBV28	.	CASSLAGAQETQYF	TGTGCCAGCAGTTTGGCAGGTGCCCAAGAGACCCAGTACTTC
.	TRBJ1-2	TRBV7-2	.	CASSTRIGGYGYTF	TGTGCCAGCAGCACCCGAATTGGGGGGTATGGCTACACCTTC
.	TRBJ2-7	TRBV19	TRBD1	CASSSLDRGREQYF	TGTGCCAGTAGTTCCTTGGACAGGGGGCGCGAGCAGTACTTC
.	TRBJ2-7	TRBV11-1	TRBD1	CASSLGHRAGDSIEQYF	TGTGCCAGCAGCTTGGGTCATCGTGCAGGGGACAGTATCGAGCAGTACTTC